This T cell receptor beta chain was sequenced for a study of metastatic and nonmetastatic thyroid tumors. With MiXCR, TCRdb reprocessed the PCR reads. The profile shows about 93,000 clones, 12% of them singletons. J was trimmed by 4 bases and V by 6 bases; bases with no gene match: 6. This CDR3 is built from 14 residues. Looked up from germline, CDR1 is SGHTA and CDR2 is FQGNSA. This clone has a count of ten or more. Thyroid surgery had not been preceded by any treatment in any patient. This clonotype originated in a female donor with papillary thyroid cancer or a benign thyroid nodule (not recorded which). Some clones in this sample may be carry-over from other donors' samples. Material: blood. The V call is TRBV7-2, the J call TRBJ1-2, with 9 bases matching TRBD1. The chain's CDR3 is CASSQTGQGYGYTF. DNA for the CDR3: TGTGCCAGCAGTCAAACGGGACAGGGCTATGGCTACACCTTC.